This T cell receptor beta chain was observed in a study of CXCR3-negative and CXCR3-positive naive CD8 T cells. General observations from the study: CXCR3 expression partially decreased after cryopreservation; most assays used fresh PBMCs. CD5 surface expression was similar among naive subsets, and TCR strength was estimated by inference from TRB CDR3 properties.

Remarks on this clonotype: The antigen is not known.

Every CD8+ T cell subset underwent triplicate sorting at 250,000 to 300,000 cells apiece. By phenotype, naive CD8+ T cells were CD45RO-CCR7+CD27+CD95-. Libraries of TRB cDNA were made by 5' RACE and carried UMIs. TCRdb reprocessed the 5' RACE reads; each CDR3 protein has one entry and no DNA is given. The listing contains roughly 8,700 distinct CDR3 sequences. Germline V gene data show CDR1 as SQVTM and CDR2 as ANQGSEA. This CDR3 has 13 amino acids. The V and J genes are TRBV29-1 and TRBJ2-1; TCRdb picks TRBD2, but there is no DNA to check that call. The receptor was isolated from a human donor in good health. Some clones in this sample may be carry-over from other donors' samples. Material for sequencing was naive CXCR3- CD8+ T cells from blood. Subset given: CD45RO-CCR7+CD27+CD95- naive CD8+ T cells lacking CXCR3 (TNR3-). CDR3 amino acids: CSVDTGLVGEQFF.